Listed here are 11 T cell receptor beta chains from one sample, sequenced in a study of T cells in Graves' hyperthyroidism and ophthalmopathy. The investigators amplified TCR beta CDR3 regions from RNA transcripts. First-round RT-PCR targeting the TCR CDR3 was performed with the HTBI primer set. TCRdb re-derived calls from the multiplex PCR reads in MiXCR, one entry per CDR3 protein. The table has approximately 400,000 distinct CDR3 sequences, about an eighth seen once; the top ten hold 25% to 30%. Sequenced sample: blood. The receptors were sampled from a man aged 45 to 65 with Graves' ophthalmopathy.

V and J are TRBV5-1 and TRBJ1-6, with 7 positions matching TRBD1. Germline V gene sequence: CDR1 SGHRS, CDR2 YFSETQ. The CDR3 is made up of 12 amino acids. V shed 5 bases, J shed 9 bases, and the junction held 2 bases outside the gene matches. CDR3: CASRGDSSPLHF. In DNA form, the CDR3 reads TGCGCCAGCAGGGGGGACAGTTCACCCCTCCACTTT.

Ten or more counts support this clonotype. This chain connects TRBV20-1 to TRBJ2-1; D possibly uses TRBD1 or TRBD2 (5 bases each). The ends were cut back, 1 base at V and 6 bases at J, with 16 bases in the middle. The CDR3 runs 15 residues. Germline V lookup: CDR1 DFQATT, CDR2 SNEGSKA (reference sequence). The CDR3 DNA follows: TGCAGTGCTAGAGCGGGGACCAACCCTTCCAATGAGCAGTTCTTC. Its translation: CSARAGTNPSNEQFF.

This clonotype was seen many times. The CDR3 loop reads CASSSRDREEAFF. CDR3 coding DNA: TGTGCCAGCAGCTCTCGGGACAGGGAGGAAGCTTTCTTT. This chain joins TRBV11-3 and TRBJ1-1; TRBD1 aligns across 9 bases. V gave up 4 bases and J gave up 8 bases; unmatched junction bases: 5. Looked up from germline, CDR1 is SGHNT and CDR2 is YENEEA. The CDR3 runs to 13 residues.

This clonotype was picked up a small number of times. The rearrangement links TRBV6-6 to TRBJ1-2, with 10 positions matching TRBD1. J lost 2 bases, V lost 0 bases, and 12 bases had no gene match. CDR1 and CDR2 from the germline V gene are MNHNY and SVGAGI (reference sequence). CDR3 size: 19 residues. CDR3 sequence reads: CASSYSRTGTGERNYGYTF. The CDR3 nucleotides read TGTGCCAGCAGTTACTCGAGGACGGGGACAGGGGAGAGAAACTATGGCTACACCTTC.

This clonotype was counted once. The V call is TRBV10-3, the J call TRBJ2-7; 11 bases agree with TRBD1. The ends lost 3 bases at V and 3 bases at J; junction bases unmatched: 4. The CDR3 consists of 15 residues. Germline CDR1 and CDR2: ENHRY and SYGVKD. The CDR3 is CAISDPGTGGYEQYF. As DNA, the CDR3 is TGTGCCATCAGTGACCCCGGGACAGGGGGCTACGAGCAGTACTTC.

This clonotype was found once. This rearrangement joins TRBV10-3 to TRBJ1-4, with D possibly being TRBD1 (5 bases). V gave up 5 bases and J gave up 1 base, with 11 bases separating them. CDR3 length: 15 amino acids. Germline lookup yields CDR1 ENHRY and CDR2 SYGVKD. The CDR3 loop is CAISNPRETNEKLFF. Written as DNA, the CDR3 is TGTGCCATCAGTAACCCCAGGGAAACTAATGAAAAACTGTTTTTT.

The rearrangement joins TRBV30 to TRBJ2-3; 11 positions agree with TRBD2. In germline, CDR1 is GTSNPN, CDR2 SVGIG (reference sequence). V lost 1 base and J lost 4; bases outside the gene matches: 7. The CDR3 runs to 16 residues. CDR3 sequence: CAWSGGTSGSADTQYF. The CDR3 nucleotides are TGTGCCTGGAGTGGGGGGACTAGCGGTTCGGCAGATACGCAGTATTTT.

This clonotype was observed many times. The chain uses TRBV30 and TRBJ2-1, with TRBD2 as a possible D gene (6 bases). Trimming shortened V by 1 base and J by 9 bases, and 16 bases separated the two germline ends. The CDR3 sequence is 14 residues long. Germline CDR1 is GTSNPN and CDR2 is SVGIG (reference sequence). Here the CDR3 DNA reads TGTGCCTGGAGTGCACTAGGCGGGGTGGGTGAGCAGTTCTTC. It specifies CAWSALGGVGEQFF.

The V and J genes are TRBV5-1 and TRBJ1-1; maybe TRBD1 (5 bases). Trimming cost V 0 bases and J 0 bases, with 9 bases left between them. In germline, CDR1 is SGHRS, CDR2 YFSETQ. The CDR3 totals 15 residues. The CDR3 DNA is TGCGCCAGCAGCTTGGCCGCGACAGTGAACACTGAAGCTTTCTTT. This translates into CASSLAATVNTEAFF.

This clonotype was seen more than once but under ten times. The CDR3 DNA reads TGTGCCAGTCACAAAAGCCCTGGACAGGGAACTCCCGAAGCTTTCTTT. Encoded protein: CASHKSPGQGTPEAFF. V is TRBV19 and J is TRBJ1-1; 8 nucleotides agree with TRBD1. The germline CDR1 and CDR2 sequences are LNHDA and SQIVND (reference sequence). The CDR3 consists of 16 residues. Trimming took 8 bases from V and 8 from J; bases not matched to a gene: 19.

This clonotype was detected many times. V is TRBV2 and J is TRBJ1-5; D is perhaps TRBD1 (5 bases). CDR3 size: 15 residues. Trimming took 1 base from V and 6 from J, leaving 13 bases between them. Germline assignment: CDR1 SNHLY and CDR2 FYNNEI. CDR3: CASSEGMLGPQPQHF. The CDR3 DNA reads TGTGCCAGCAGTGAAGGCATGTTGGGGCCTCAGCCCCAGCATTTT.